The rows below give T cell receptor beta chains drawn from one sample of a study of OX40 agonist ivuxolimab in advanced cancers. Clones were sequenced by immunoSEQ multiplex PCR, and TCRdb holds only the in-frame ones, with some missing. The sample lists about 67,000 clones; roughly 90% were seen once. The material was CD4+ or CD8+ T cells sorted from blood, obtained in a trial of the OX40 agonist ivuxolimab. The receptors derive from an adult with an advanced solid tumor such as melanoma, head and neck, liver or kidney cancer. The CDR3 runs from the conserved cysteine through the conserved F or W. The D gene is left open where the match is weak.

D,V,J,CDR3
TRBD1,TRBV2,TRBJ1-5,CASSEDRINQPQHF
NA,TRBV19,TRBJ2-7,CASSNQGVHSYEQYF
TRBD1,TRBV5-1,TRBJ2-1,CASFRTGFENEQFF
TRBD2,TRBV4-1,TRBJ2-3,CASSREGYTDTQYF
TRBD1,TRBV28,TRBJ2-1,CASTGTGTGEQFF
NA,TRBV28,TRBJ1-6,CASSSKVKAPLHF
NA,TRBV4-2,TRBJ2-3,CASSQVEDTQYF
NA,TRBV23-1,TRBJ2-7,CASSHEQAYEQYF
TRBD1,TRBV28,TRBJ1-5,CASSGQGAGNQPQHF
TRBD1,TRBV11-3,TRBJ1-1,CASSLGLDRETFF
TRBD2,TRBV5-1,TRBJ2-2,CASNGNLAGAGELFF
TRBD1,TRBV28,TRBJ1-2,CASKQGATNYGYTF
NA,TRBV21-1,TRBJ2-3,CASSKDPAGAHGTDTQYF
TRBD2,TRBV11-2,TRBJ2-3,CASSLTSGRHTDTQYF
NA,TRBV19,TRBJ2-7,CASSILAGYEQYF
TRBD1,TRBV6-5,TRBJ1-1,CASNQREGAGAEAFF
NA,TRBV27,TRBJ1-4,CASSRTGGYEKLFF
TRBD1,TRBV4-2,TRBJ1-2,CASSQDQGARYGYTF
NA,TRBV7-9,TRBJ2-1,CASSLGVGRTYNEQFF
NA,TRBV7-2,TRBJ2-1,CASRLDNEQFF
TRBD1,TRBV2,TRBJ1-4,CASSRTGRVWSEKLFF
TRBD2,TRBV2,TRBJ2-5,CASSLGGRAETQYF
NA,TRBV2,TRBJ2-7,CASSASSEQYF
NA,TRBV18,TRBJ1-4,CASSPSGRGEKLFF
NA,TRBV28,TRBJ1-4,CASSSAVTNEKLFF
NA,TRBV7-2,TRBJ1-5,CASSEGPSRAQPQHF
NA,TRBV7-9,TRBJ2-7,CASSPLLRSVQYF
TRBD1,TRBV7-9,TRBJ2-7,CASSADRGIGGLVYEQYF
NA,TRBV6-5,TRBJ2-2,CASSTQDRNTGELFF
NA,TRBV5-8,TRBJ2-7,CASSSRATSHEQYF
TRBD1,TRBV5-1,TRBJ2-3,CASSSGRGSDTQYF
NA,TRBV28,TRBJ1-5,CASRLRGQPQHF
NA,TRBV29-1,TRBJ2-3,CSVGPSGSTDTQYF
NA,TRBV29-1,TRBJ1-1,CSVPKGVESLGNTEAFF
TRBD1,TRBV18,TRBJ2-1,CASSQDRGGNEQFF
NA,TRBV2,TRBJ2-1,CASRGQGGNEQFF